What follows are 20 T cell receptor beta chains derived from one specimen sequenced in a study of cytomegalovirus exposure and HLA in healthy donors. This PCR relied on a set of 60 Vbeta primers and 13 Jbeta primers. The data were produced by immunoSEQ multiplex PCR, yet TCRdb's version contains in-frame clones alone and is incomplete. The sample shows over 100,000 clones, about four fifths of them seen only once. The sequencing sample was made of PBMCs. These receptors all stem from a young man in good health and CMV-seropositive.

The rearrangement joins TRBV6-1 to TRBJ1-1; D unresolved. CDR3 size: 14 residues. The germline V and J ends were trimmed by 1 base and 6 bases, with 12 bases remaining between them. Germline CDR1 is MNHNS and CDR2 is SASEGT. CDR3 DNA sequence: TGTGCCAGCAGTGAAGAATCAGGTTGGGCTGAAGCTTTCTTT. Translated, it gives CASSEESGWAEAFF.

The chain employs TRBV6-6 and TRBJ1-2; D possibly corresponds to TRBD1 (5 bases). Trimming removed 2 bases at V and 5 bases at J, with 9 bases between. CDR1 is MNHNY, CDR2 SVGAGI, per germline (reference sequence). The CDR3 contains 13 residues. In DNA form, the CDR3 reads TGTGCCAGCAGTTACGCCAGGGAATATGGCTACACCTTC. It translates to CASSYAREYGYTF.

This rearrangement joins TRBV28 to TRBJ1-5; no clear D. The germline V gene has CDR1 MDHEN and CDR2 SYDVKM. Trimming cost V 3 bases and J 6 bases, with 12 bases left between them. The CDR3 length is 14 residues. CDR3 DNA: TGTGCCAGCAGTTTGGGTCCTAGCGTTCAGCCCCAGCATTTT. This sequence encodes CASSLGPSVQPQHF.

This sequence joins TRBV4-2 and TRBJ1-4; D is unclear. CDR3 length: 15 amino acids. The germline gives CDR1 LGHNA, CDR2 YNFKEQ. Trimming cost V 1 base and J 3 bases, with 9 bases left between them. The CDR3 coding sequence is TGTGCCAGCAGCCAAGCAGCGCGCCCTAATGAAAAACTGTTTTTT. Residues: CASSQAARPNEKLFF.

The V and J genes are TRBV7-9 and TRBJ2-5, with 7 positions matching TRBD2. The trim removed 5 bases at V and 1 base at J, leaving 13 bases unmatched. The CDR3 covers 17 residues. Germline loops: CDR1 SEHNR, CDR2 FQNEAQ (reference sequence). The CDR3 reads CASSPGGEGHGQETQYF. CDR3 sequence (DNA): TGTGCCAGCAGCCCCGGCGGGGAGGGGCACGGCCAAGAGACCCAGTACTTC.

This rearrangement joins TRBV4-2 to TRBJ1-5; weak D call: TRBD1 (6 bases). The ends were cut back, 8 bases at V and 7 bases at J, with 24 bases in the middle. From germline, CDR1 is LGHNA and CDR2 YNFKEQ. The CDR3 has 16 amino acids. The CDR3 is CASDHGVRGAGQPQHF. CDR3 coding DNA: TGTGCCAGCGACCACGGTGTTCGGGGGGCGGGACAGCCCCAGCATTTT.

This rearrangement joins TRBV6-4 to TRBJ2-7, with a weak D call TRBD2 (5 bases). V was cut by 0 bases and J by 11 bases, with 14 bases left in between. CDR3 length: 13 residues. CDR1 and CDR2 from the germline V gene are MRHNA and SNTAGT. CDR3 in DNA: TGTGCCAGCAGTGACTCGAGGGTTAATATGGAGTACGTC. This sequence encodes CASSDSRVNMEYV.

The J gene is TRBJ2-3, the V gene TRBV10-1; 7 bases map to TRBD2. CDR1 is WNHNN and CDR2 is SYGVQD in the germline V gene (reference sequence). Trimming cost V 8 bases and J 2 bases; bases outside gene matches: 7. This CDR3 region has 14 residues. CDR3 sequence (DNA): TGCGCCAGCTCCAAGGCGGGGGTCACAGATACGCAGTATTTT. Encoded protein: CASSKAGVTDTQYF.

The V gene is TRBV7-9, the J gene TRBJ2-1, with D tentatively TRBD2 (5 bases). The length of the CDR3 is 12 residues. CDR1 is SEHNR and CDR2 is FQNEAQ in the germline V gene (reference sequence). The V end lost 6 bases, the J end lost 8 bases, and 11 bases lay between the germline ends. The CDR3 bases are TGTGCCAGCAGTCGGGATAGGTATGAGCAGTTCTTC. This translates into CASSRDRYEQFF. Full variable domain (outside the CDR3, taken from reference TRBV7-9 and TRBJ2-1): DTGVSQNPRHKITKRGQNVTFRCDPISEHNRLYWYRQTLGQGPEFLTYFQNEAQLEKSRLLSDRFSAERPKGSFSTLEIQRTEQGDSAMYLCASSRDRYEQFFGPGTRLTVL.

V usage is TRBV5-6 and J usage is TRBJ2-7; D is possibly TRBD1 (6 bases). V gave up 4 bases and J gave up 3 bases, with 17 bases separating them. This CDR3 region has 15 residues. Germline assignment: CDR1 SGHDT and CDR2 YYEEEE. The CDR3 region has the DNA TGTGCCAGCAGCCCCCCAGGGGCCGGGGACTACGAGCAGTACGTC. It is translated as CASSPPGAGDYEQYV.

The genes are TRBV6-1 and TRBJ1-2; D is possibly TRBD1 (5 bases). Trimming left V 4 bases short and J 3 bases short, with 15 bases between. The CDR3 loop spans 15 amino acids. Germline CDR1 is MNHNS and CDR2 is SASEGT. CDR3 DNA sequence: TGTGCCAGCAGTGGACAGCTTTCGGGCGACTATGGCTACACCTTC. This sequence encodes CASSGQLSGDYGYTF.

V gene TRBV2 combines with J gene TRBJ2-3; a possible D gene is TRBD1 (5 bases). CDR3 size: 15 residues. Deletions cut 2 bases from V and 1 base from J, with 10 bases between. Germline V gene data show CDR1 as SNHLY and CDR2 as FYNNEI. The CDR3 loop is CASSEWRQRTDTQYF. The CDR3 nucleotides read TGTGCCAGCAGTGAATGGAGACAGCGCACAGATACGCAGTATTTT. Looking up the rest from reference TRBV2 and TRBJ2-3 gives the full variable domain: EPEVTQTPSHQVTQMGQEVILRCVPISNHLYFYWYRQILGQKVEFLVSFYNNEISEKSEIFDDQFSVERPDGSNFTLKIRSTKLEDSAMYFCASSEWRQRTDTQYFGPGTRLTVL.

In DNA form, the CDR3 reads TGCGCCAGCAGCCAAGATAACGGCGACAGGGGCGAGCAGTACTTC. Its protein is CASSQDNGDRGEQYF. The genes are TRBV4-1 and TRBJ2-7, with 8 bases matching TRBD1. This CDR3 has 15 amino acids. Per the germline V gene, CDR1 is MGHRA and CDR2 is YSYEKL. V was clipped by 0 bases and J by 6 bases; unmatched bases: 7.

The chain has TRBV28 and TRBJ2-4, with a possible D match to TRBD1 (5 bases). Deletions cut 5 bases from V and 14 bases from J, with 16 bases between. This CDR3 comprises 12 residues. CDR1 MDHEN and CDR2 SYDVKM come from the germline V gene. The CDR3 spells CASSPFDRSEYF. CDR3 in DNA: TGTGCCAGCAGTCCCTTTGACAGATCCGAGTACTTC. The full variable domain, rest sourced from reference TRBV28 and TRBJ2-4, is DVKVTQSSRYLVKRTGEKVFLECVQDMDHENMFWYRQDPGLGLRLIYFSYDVKMKEKGDIPEGYSVSREKKERFSLILESASTNQTSMYLCASSPFDRSEYFGAGTRLSVL.

The genes are TRBV10-3 and TRBJ2-4; tentative D call: TRBD1 (5 bases). V was shortened by 0 bases and J by 8 bases, with 11 bases between the two germline ends. Germline loops: CDR1 ENHRY, CDR2 SYGVKD. This CDR3 spans 14 amino acids. CDR3 amino acids: CAISESPGRDIQYF. In DNA, the CDR3 is TGTGCCATCAGTGAGTCCCCAGGGCGAGACATTCAGTACTTC.

This chain links TRBV19 with TRBJ2-7, with a possible D match to TRBD1 (5 bases). The ends were cut back, 9 bases at V and 2 bases at J, with 20 bases in the middle. Germline CDR1 LNHDA, CDR2 SQIVND (reference sequence). The CDR3 runs 15 residues. CDR3 nucleotide sequence: TGTGCCAGACCAGCAGGGCAACCATACACCTACGAGCAGTACGTC. Its protein product is CARPAGQPYTYEQYV.

This clone was counted between two and nine times. The chain uses TRBV6-1 and TRBJ2-7, with 10 bases aligning to TRBD2. The CDR3 is 15 residues long. Germline V gene lookup returns CDR1 MNHNS and CDR2 SASEGT. V lost 3 bases, J lost 2 bases, and 4 bases stayed unmatched. The CDR3 reads CASSDASGGPYEQYF. As DNA, the CDR3 is TGTGCCAGCAGTGATGCTAGCGGGGGCCCCTACGAGCAGTACTTC.

The chain uses TRBV11-2 and TRBJ2-5, with 9 bases fitting TRBD2. The J call is uncertain, as TRBJ2-7 better fits the DNA end. Per germline, CDR1 SGHAT and CDR2 FQNNGV. This CDR3 has 15 amino acids. CDR3 in amino acids: CASSLGSAGGYEQYF. Here the CDR3 DNA reads TGTGCCAGCAGCTTAGGGAGTGCGGGGGGGTACGAGCAGTACTTC.

The V call is TRBV5-1, the J call TRBJ2-7, with D uncertain. Germline CDR1 is SGHRS and CDR2 is YFSETQ. The V and J ends lost 1 base and 5 bases respectively, with 19 bases between them. The CDR3 has 16 amino acids. In nucleotides, the CDR3 is TGCGCCAGCAGCTTGTTGCAGGTCAGGTACGCCAACGAGCAGTACTTC. Translation: CASSLLQVRYANEQYF.

This clone appeared a few times. The chain carries TRBV9 and TRBJ2-3, with 11 bases aligning to TRBD2. V trimming: 1 base; J trimming: 1 base; junction bases outside the gene matches: 8. The CDR3 runs 18 residues. Germline CDR1 SGDLS, CDR2 YYNGEE. CDR3 amino acids: CASSVSQIAGGRTDTQYF. The CDR3 nucleotides are TGTGCCAGCAGCGTATCGCAAATAGCGGGGGGGCGCACAGATACGCAGTATTTT.